This T cell receptor (beta chain) was identified in a study of blood T cell repertoires in COVID-19. On the study more broadly: The United States, Italy and Spain provided the acute and convalescent COVID-19 samples. T cells, B-cell-depleted T cells, or PBMCs provided the cDNA or gDNA that served as material.

The germline gives CDR1 SNHLY, CDR2 FYNNEI. This CDR3 has 16 residues. V lost 4 bases and J 2 bases, leaving 17 bases between the germline ends. Followed longitudinally, the Seattle patients had been enrolled during active infection. Measured with immunoSEQ multiplex PCR; TCRdb has only the in-frame clones, and not every one. The table includes 200,000 to 300,000 clones, roughly 80% detected once. The TCR sequence derives from a woman of 80 years or more with COVID-19, enrolled during active disease. Specimen: peripheral blood. V usage is TRBV2 and J usage is TRBJ2-5; no definite D call. In DNA form, the CDR3 reads TGTGCCAGCAGTGGACTTAACTTCACTCCTCAAGAGACCCAGTACTTC. This encodes CASSGLNFTPQETQYF.